These 23 T cell receptor beta chains were sequenced from one sample in a study of T cell responses to AZD1222 COVID-19 vaccine listed by TCRdb under 2021. Library preparation used the immunoSEQ multiplex PCR assay. The table comes from immuneACCESS by way of TCRdb, which keeps in-frame sequences with V and J called. Part of the clones is missing from these tables; in studies checked, under half for an unresolved V gene and the rest for unknown reasons. The sample table shows approximately 180,000 clones, and 80% to 95% are seen once. About 10% of the sample goes to the ten largest clones. Read against the paper, the sample's time point label means: baseline before first vaccination. The sequencing used peripheral blood, collected on day 0 of AZD1222 vaccination. The receptor source for this set is an adult in good health.

The chain joins TRBV3-1 (or the pseudogene TRBV3-2) to TRBJ1-4; 8 bases fit TRBD1. V lost 4 bases, J lost 5 bases, and 3 bases stayed unmatched. The CDR3 loop spans 14 amino acids. Germline V gives CDR1 LGHDT, CDR2 YNNKEL (reference sequence). In DNA, the CDR3 is TGTGCCAGCAGCCGCTACAGGGGGAATGAAAAACTGTTTTTT. Its translation: CASSRYRGNEKLFF.

The genes are TRBV19 and TRBJ1-2, with 7 bases that match TRBD1. The CDR3 is 13 residues long. Germline loops: CDR1 LNHDA, CDR2 SQIVND (reference sequence). The V and J ends lost 6 bases and 8 bases, in that order; junction bases with no gene match: 9. The CDR3 loop is CASRYDRAGGYTF. The CDR3 DNA reads as TGTGCCAGTAGATACGACAGGGCGGGCGGCTACACCTTC. Full variable domain (missing parts from reference TRBV19 and TRBJ1-2): DGGITQSPKYLFRKEGQNVTLSCEQNLNHDAMYWYRQDPGQGLRLIYYSQIVNDFQKGDIAEGYSVSREKKESFPLTVTSAQKNPTAFYLCASRYDRAGGYTFGSGTRLTVV.

The chain is built from TRBV16 and TRBJ1-2; the D is unclear. CDR1 and CDR2 (germline): KGHSY, FQNENV. Trimming removed 4 bases at V and 4 bases at J, with 16 bases between. There are 15 residues in the CDR3. CDR3 DNA sequence: TGTGCCAGCAGCCGTGACCGTATCACCTTCTATGGCTACACCTTC. This translates into CASSRDRITFYGYTF.

The rearrangement links TRBV18 to TRBJ2-3; D is possibly TRBD1 (6 bases). Germline CDR1 KGHSH, CDR2 LQKENI. Trimming pared 2 bases from V and 4 bases from J, leaving 10 bases between. CDR3 size: 14 residues. The CDR3 nucleotides are TGTGCCAGCTCACCAAGTCCAGGGGCAGATACGCAGTATTTT. It specifies CASSPSPGADTQYF.

V usage is TRBV6-5 and J usage is TRBJ2-1; D is perhaps TRBD2 (6 bases). V lost 0 bases and J lost 3, with 9 bases in between. The CDR3 totals 15 residues. CDR1 is MNHEY and CDR2 is SVGAGI in the germline V gene. The CDR3 DNA is TGTGCCAGCAGTTACTCTAGCGGAGTCTACAATGAGCAGTTCTTC. Protein product: CASSYSSGVYNEQFF.

The rearrangement links TRBV10-3 to TRBJ1-1, with TRBD1 matching 8 bases. CDR1 and CDR2 (germline): ENHRY, SYGVKD. The CDR3 has 19 amino acids. V lost 4 bases and J lost 3; bases outside the gene matches: 19. DNA for the CDR3: TGTGCCATCAGTGGGTCCCGGGGCAGGGGGCCAAAGGGTGACACTGAAGCTTTCTTT. Amino acids: CAISGSRGRGPKGDTEAFF.

The chain employs TRBV23-1 and TRBJ2-7; 12 nucleotides align to TRBD2. TRBV23-1 qualifies as an ORF whose function is uncertain. This CDR3 has 17 residues. V trimming: 0 bases; J trimming: 2 bases; junction bases outside the gene matches: 5. CDR3 residues: CASSQSLPSGRAYEQYF. The CDR3 DNA reads TGCGCCAGCAGTCAATCACTCCCTAGCGGGAGGGCCTACGAGCAGTACTTC.

The J gene is TRBJ1-5, the V gene TRBV7-2, with 11 bases fitting TRBD1. Germline values: CDR1 SGHTA, CDR2 FQGNSA. The CDR3 is made up of 15 amino acids. Trimming took 5 bases from V and 7 from J; bases not matched to a gene: 7. CDR3 in amino acids: CASSGRTGGGQPQHF. The CDR3 DNA is TGTGCCAGCAGCGGGCGGACAGGGGGCGGCCAGCCCCAGCATTTT. The full variable domain, its missing parts supplied by reference TRBV7-2 and TRBJ1-5, is GAGVSQSPSNKVTEKGKDVELRCDPISGHTALYWYRQSLGQGLEFLIYFQGNSAPDKSGLPSDRFSAERTGGSVSTLTIQRTQQEDSAVYLCASSGRTGGGQPQHFGDGTRLSIL.

The chain links TRBV10-1 to TRBJ1-3, with D possibly TRBD1 on 5 matching bases. This CDR3 is 16 amino acids long. Germline V gene sequence: CDR1 WNHNN, CDR2 SYGVQD (reference sequence). V was trimmed by 1 base and J by 4 bases, leaving 14 bases between them. In DNA, the CDR3 is TGCGCCAGCAGTGAGTACGGCGCGGGGGTAGGAAACACCATATATTTT. As protein: CASSEYGAGVGNTIYF.

J is TRBJ1-3 and V is TRBV3-1 (or the pseudogene TRBV3-2); the D is unclear. V dropped 5 bases and J dropped 1 base, with 9 bases sitting between them. This CDR3 spans 14 amino acids. Germline values: CDR1 LGHDT, CDR2 YNNKEL (reference sequence). The CDR3 bases are TGTGCCAGCAGCAATAGGGTGTCTGGAAACACCATATATTTT. Amino acid sequence: CASSNRVSGNTIYF.

The chain uses TRBV24-1 and TRBJ2-5; 7 bases agree with TRBD1. The CDR3 has 15 amino acids. Germline-derived CDR1 and CDR2 are KGHDR and SFDVKD. J lost 5 bases, V lost 4 bases, and 9 bases had no gene match. CDR3 region: CATSDPTGAGETQYF. CDR3 DNA: TGTGCCACCAGTGACCCCACAGGGGCAGGGGAGACCCAGTACTTC.

In this sample, this clone turned up a few times. An end of the junction differs from the germline gene, which may be a read error. This sequence joins TRBV6-1 and TRBJ1-6; no definite D call. The CDR3 spans 12 residues. The V gene's germline CDR1 is MNHNS and CDR2 SASEGT. The CDR3 DNA reads as TGTGCCAGCAGTTCTGACGACAAGCACGGAAACTTT. Its protein product is CASSSDDKHGNF.

The chain recombines TRBV7-8 with TRBJ2-1; D is possibly TRBD2 (7 bases). CDR1 and CDR2 from the germline V gene are SGHVS and FQNEAQ. Between the trimmed V and J ends, which lost 3 bases and 4 bases, there was a span of 13 bases. There are 15 residues in the CDR3. CDR3 sequence: CASSFGGPMYNEQFF. The DNA of the CDR3 is TGTGCCAGCAGCTTCGGGGGGCCCATGTACAATGAGCAGTTCTTC.

This chain connects TRBV10-1 to TRBJ2-5; no definite D call. CDR1 WNHNN and CDR2 SYGVQD come from the germline V gene (reference sequence). The V end lost 3 bases, the J end lost 1 base, and 3 bases lay between the germline ends. The CDR3 runs 12 residues. This chain's CDR3 is CASSDPQETQYF. Here the CDR3 DNA reads TGCGCCAGCAGTGATCCCCAAGAGACCCAGTACTTC.

The chain couples TRBV19 to TRBJ1-1; maybe TRBD1 (6 bases). With 4 bases removed from V and 0 bases from J, the gap between germline ends came to 21 bases. The germline gives CDR1 LNHDA, CDR2 SQIVND (reference sequence). The CDR3 sequence is 18 residues long. CDR3 nucleotides: TGTGCCAGTAGTAAGGCCGGTGGGGCAGGGGCTTTGAACACTGAAGCTTTCTTT. Translating it yields CASSKAGGAGALNTEAFF.

The V gene is TRBV7-9, the J gene TRBJ1-6; TRBD1 agrees at 7 bases. This CDR3 has 16 residues. Germline lookup yields CDR1 SEHNR and CDR2 FQNEAQ (reference sequence). V shed 4 bases and J 5 bases; nucleotides not matched to a gene: 8. The CDR3 region has the DNA TGTGCCAGCAGCTCCCCAGGGGGGATTCATAATTCACCCCTCCACTTT. This translates into CASSSPGGIHNSPLHF.

The gene calls are TRBV3-1 (or the pseudogene TRBV3-2) and TRBJ2-7; 9 bases match TRBD1. The CDR3 spans 17 residues. Per germline, CDR1 LGHDT and CDR2 YNNKEL (reference sequence). After removal of 1 base from V and 7 bases from J, the junction contained 14 bases not matched to a gene. This CDR3 is CASSQGPGTGLLWEQYF. CDR3 coding DNA: TGTGCCAGCAGCCAAGGGCCCGGGACAGGGCTCCTTTGGGAGCAGTACTTC.

V and J are TRBV6-9 and TRBJ2-1, with 7 bases that match TRBD1. The CDR3 contains 14 residues. Germline V lookup: CDR1 MNHGY, CDR2 SVAAGI. With V trimmed by 4 bases and J by 6 bases, 6 bases remained unmatched. The CDR3 reads CASSFDGTANEQFF. CDR3 DNA sequence: TGTGCCAGCAGTTTTGACGGGACAGCCAATGAGCAGTTCTTC.

The V gene is TRBV7-2, the J gene TRBJ1-5; 8 bases align to TRBD1. V dropped 2 bases and J dropped 6; count of bases not matched to a gene: 3. CDR3 length: 14 residues. Germline CDR1 reads SGHTA; CDR2 reads FQGNSA. The CDR3 DNA reads as TGTGCCAGCAGCTTACAGACAGGGGCTCAGCCCCAGCATTTT. Residues: CASSLQTGAQPQHF.

The V gene is TRBV6-2 or TRBV6-3, the J gene TRBJ1-1, with unresolved D. The CDR3 has 14 residues. Germline lookup yields CDR1 MNHEY and CDR2 SVGEGT. Trimming shortened V by 4 bases and J by 2 bases, and 11 bases separated the two germline ends. CDR3 region: CASSSPLPNTEAFF. CDR3 DNA: TGTGCCAGCAGTTCCCCCCTCCCCAACACTGAAGCTTTCTTT.

The genes are TRBV3-1 (or the pseudogene TRBV3-2) and TRBJ1-4; D ambiguous. Trimming stripped 8 bases from V and 0 bases from J, with 22 bases between. This CDR3 contains 18 residues. Per the germline V gene, CDR1 is LGHDT and CDR2 is YNNKEL (reference sequence). The CDR3 protein is CASPLRRFPLATNEKLFF. In DNA form, the CDR3 reads TGTGCCAGCCCCCTCCGGAGATTCCCTCTTGCAACTAATGAAAAACTGTTTTTT.

The V and J genes are TRBV30 and TRBJ1-1; D is unclear. V was clipped by 8 bases and J by 4 bases, with 14 bases between them. This CDR3 spans 12 amino acids. In germline, CDR1 is GTSNPN, CDR2 SVGIG (reference sequence). CDR3 coding DNA: TGTGCCGCGGGGAGGGCTGTCACTGAAGCTTTCTTT. This encodes CAAGRAVTEAFF.

The chain links TRBV14 to TRBJ1-6; the D gene is possibly TRBD1 (5 bases). Looked up from germline, CDR1 is SGHDN and CDR2 is FVKESK. CDR3 length: 13 residues. Trimming left V 1 base short and J 10 bases short, with 8 bases between. Here the CDR3 reads CASSQGWGSPLHF. Here the CDR3 DNA reads TGTGCCAGCAGCCAAGGTTGGGGCTCACCCCTCCACTTT.